Following are 20 T cell receptor beta chains from one sample sequenced in a study of blood T cell repertoires in COVID-19. The table came from immunoSEQ multiplex PCR; TCRdb's copy has only in-frame clones and leaves some out. Of some 38,000 clones listed, 90% are singletons. Sequenced input: peripheral blood. The origin of the receptors is a man aged 55-75 years with active or convalescent COVID-19.

The rearrangement links TRBV3-1 (or the pseudogene TRBV3-2) to TRBJ2-7, with D perhaps TRBD2 (6 bases). Germline CDR1 LGHDT, CDR2 YNNKEL (reference sequence). V was shortened by 2 bases and J by 3 bases, with 11 bases between the two germline ends. There are 14 residues in the CDR3. CDR3 nucleotides: TGTGCCAGCAGCCAACTCGGGAGTGGCTACGAGCAGTACTTC. Translated: CASSQLGSGYEQYF.

The chain recombines TRBV7-2 with TRBJ1-5; 8 bases match TRBD1. V dropped 5 bases and J dropped 5; count of bases not matched to a gene: 5. CDR1 is SGHTA and CDR2 is FQGNSA in the germline V gene. The CDR3 totals 14 residues. The CDR3 region has the DNA TGTGCCAGCAGCACCAACAGGGGGTATCAGCCCCAGCATTTT. This codes for CASSTNRGYQPQHF.

The CDR3 nucleotides read TGTGCCAGCAGGGGGACAGGGTTCGACTATGGCTACACCTTC. Protein sequence: CASRGTGFDYGYTF. This rearrangement joins TRBV6-5 to TRBJ1-2; 9 positions match TRBD1. V gave up 6 bases and J gave up 3 bases; unmatched junction bases: 5. Per germline, CDR1 MNHEY and CDR2 SVGAGI. The CDR3 contains 14 residues.

This chain links TRBV28 with TRBJ1-1; D uncertain. The CDR3 loop spans 18 amino acids. Germline V gene data show CDR1 as MDHEN and CDR2 as SYDVKM. Trimming left V 4 bases short and J 5 bases short, with 26 bases between. CDR3 protein: CASSSNLLSGGRYTEAFF. CDR3 in DNA: TGTGCCAGCAGTTCAAACCTCCTCTCGGGAGGGAGGTATACTGAAGCTTTCTTT.

This clone was counted only a few times. The DNA of the CDR3 is TGTGCCAGCAGTCCTTGGCCAAGGACAGGGCAGTTTGGCTATGGCTACACCTTC. This sequence encodes CASSPWPRTGQFGYGYTF. The gene calls are TRBV28 and TRBJ1-2; 8 nucleotides align to TRBD1. J lost 4 bases, V lost 5 bases, and 18 bases had no gene match. Germline lookup yields CDR1 MDHEN and CDR2 SYDVKM. The CDR3 length is 18 residues.

The rearrangement joins TRBV20-1 to TRBJ2-7; D may be TRBD2 (7 bases). Trimming stripped 3 bases from V and 9 bases from J, with 24 bases between. This CDR3 comprises 15 residues. Germline-derived CDR1 and CDR2 are DFQATT and SNEGSKA (reference sequence). The CDR3 DNA follows: TGCAGTGCTAGTGCACAGGGACTACTTTCTAATGCGCAGTACTTC. Translated, it gives CSASAQGLLSNAQYF.

The chain employs TRBV7-2 and TRBJ2-6, with TRBD1 matching over 11 bases. The ends lost 2 bases at V and 1 base at J; junction bases unmatched: 7. The germline V gene has CDR1 SGHTA and CDR2 FQGNSA. CDR3 length equals 19 residues. The CDR3 nucleotides read TGTGCCAGCAGCTTATACGTCGGGACAGGGGGGTCTGGGGCCAACGTCCTGACTTTC. Its translation is CASSLYVGTGGSGANVLTF. Full variable domain (outside the CDR3, taken from reference TRBV7-2 and TRBJ2-6): GAGVSQSPSNKVTEKGKDVELRCDPISGHTALYWYRQSLGQGLEFLIYFQGNSAPDKSGLPSDRFSAERTGGSVSTLTIQRTQQEDSAVYLCASSLYVGTGGSGANVLTFGAGSRLTVL.

The chain has TRBV5-1 and TRBJ2-7; 7 positions match TRBD1. J gave up 6 bases and V 4 bases, and 7 bases lay outside the gene matches. The CDR3 consists of 13 residues. The V gene's germline CDR1 is SGHRS and CDR2 YFSETQ. For the CDR3, the DNA is TGCGCCAGCAGCGATCAACAGGGGAGCGAGCAGTACTTC. Translated, it gives CASSDQQGSEQYF.

The rearrangement links TRBV5-8 to TRBJ2-4, with D possibly matching TRBD1 (6 bases). CDR3 length: 14 amino acids. The germline V gene encodes CDR1 SGHTS and CDR2 YDEGEE. V was pared by 4 bases and J by 3 bases, with 11 bases between. CDR3 region: CASSPGVNKNIQYF. The CDR3 DNA follows: TGTGCCAGCAGCCCAGGGGTTAACAAAAACATTCAGTACTTC. The whole variable domain, remainder taken from reference TRBV5-8 and TRBJ2-4, is EAGVTQSPTHLIKTRGQQATLRCSPISGHTSVYWYQQALGLGLQFLLWYDEGEERNRGNFPPRFSGRQFPNYSSELNVNALELEDSALYLCASSPGVNKNIQYFGAGTRLSVL.

This clone has just one count. CDR3 nucleotide sequence: TGTGCCACCAGTGATTCAAGGGCGGAGGGAGCCAAAAACATTCAGTACTTC. Amino acid sequence: CATSDSRAEGAKNIQYF. The chain employs TRBV24-1 and TRBJ2-4, with D perhaps matching TRBD2 (6 bases). The CDR3 is 17 residues long. Germline CDR1 is KGHDR and CDR2 is SFDVKD. Trimming removed 2 bases from V and 0 bases from J, with 13 bases in between.

The genes are TRBV10-3 and TRBJ2-2; 9 nucleotides agree with TRBD2. Unmatched junction bases numbered 17, after V lost 10 bases and J lost 5 bases. Per the germline V gene, CDR1 is ENHRY and CDR2 is SYGVKD. This CDR3 region has 17 residues. The CDR3 loop is CATRHSGSPLGTGELFF. DNA of the CDR3: TGTGCCACCAGACATAGCGGGAGCCCTCTGGGGACCGGGGAGCTGTTTTTT.

The gene calls are TRBV28 and TRBJ1-1; 10 bases agree with TRBD1. This CDR3 contains 11 residues. After removal of 10 bases from V and 9 bases from J, the junction contained 5 bases not matched to a gene. The germline V gene has CDR1 MDHEN and CDR2 SYDVKM. CDR3 sequence (DNA): TGTGCCACAACCGACAGGGGGCAAGCTTTCTTT. Encoded protein: CATTDRGQAFF. The whole variable domain, filled in from reference TRBV28 and TRBJ1-1, reads DVKVTQSSRYLVKRTGEKVFLECVQDMDHENMFWYRQDPGLGLRLIYFSYDVKMKEKGDIPEGYSVSREKKERFSLILESASTNQTSMYLCATTDRGQAFFGQGTRLTVV.

This chain links TRBV5-6 with TRBJ2-2; TRBD2 might be the D (5 bases). This CDR3 is built from 17 residues. Germline V lookup: CDR1 SGHDT, CDR2 YYEEEE. Trimming pared 1 base from V and 7 bases from J, leaving 20 bases between. The CDR3 nucleotides are TGTGCCAGCAGCTTGTGGGTTGTCCGGCTGGAGGTCGGGGAGCTGTTTTTT. Translation: CASSLWVVRLEVGELFF. The full variable domain, rest sourced from reference TRBV5-6 and TRBJ2-2, is DAGVTQSPTHLIKTRGQQVTLRCSPKSGHDTVSWYQQALGQGPQFIFQYYEEEERQRGNFPDRFSGHQFPNYSSELNVNALLLGDSALYLCASSLWVVRLEVGELFFGEGSRLTVL.

The rearrangement joins TRBV15 to TRBJ2-3, with 7 nucleotides matching TRBD1. The CDR3 runs 12 residues. Germline CDR1 reads LNHNV; CDR2 reads YYDKDF (reference sequence). V was clipped by 1 base and J by 11 bases; unmatched bases: 3. CDR3 amino acids: CATSRGRQGQYF. In DNA, the CDR3 is TGTGCCACCAGCAGAGGTCGACAGGGGCAGTATTTT.

This sequence joins TRBV19 and TRBJ2-7; 10 positions match TRBD2. The CDR3 sequence is 14 residues long. With V trimmed by 8 bases and J by 3 bases, 7 bases remained unmatched. Germline lookup yields CDR1 LNHDA and CDR2 SQIVND (reference sequence). CDR3 amino acids: CASSGLASHYEQYF. The CDR3, as DNA: TGTGCCAGTTCGGGACTAGCGAGCCACTACGAGCAGTACTTC.

This chain uses TRBV12-3 or TRBV12-4 with TRBJ1-2, with D possibly matching TRBD1 (6 bases). Trimming left V 3 bases short and J 4 bases short, with 9 bases between. The CDR3 length is 13 residues. The CDR3, as DNA: TGTGCCAGCAGTTTGGGACATCGCTATGGCTACACCTTC. Protein sequence: CASSLGHRYGYTF.

The CDR3 DNA reads TGTGCCAGCAGCTTAGGGCTAGCGTTGGGAGAGCAGTACTTC. Translating gives CASSLGLALGEQYF. V and J are TRBV7-2 and TRBJ2-7, with D possibly matching TRBD2 (6 bases). The CDR3 sequence is 14 residues long. V lost 1 base to trimming and J lost 7 bases, with 14 bases between them. Germline CDR1 and CDR2: SGHTA and FQGNSA.

V gene TRBV5-1 combines with J gene TRBJ2-1; TRBD2 aligns across 16 bases. CDR1 and CDR2 (germline): SGHRS, YFSETQ. V shed 4 bases, J shed 10 bases, and the junction held 8 bases outside the gene matches. CDR3 length: 16 amino acids. The CDR3 DNA is TGCGCCAGCAGCAAGGGGACTAGCGGGAGGGCGCTGGAGCAGTTCTTC. Its protein product is CASSKGTSGRALEQFF.

This clone has a single count. The V call is TRBV27, the J call TRBJ2-1; 11 positions match TRBD2. J was trimmed by 0 bases and V by 6 bases; bases with no gene match: 7. The CDR3 consists of 17 residues. The V gene's germline CDR1 is MNHEY and CDR2 SMNVEV (reference sequence). CDR3 nucleotide sequence: TGTGCCAGCAGATCACCACTAGCGGGGGACTCCTACAATGAGCAGTTCTTC. Translated: CASRSPLAGDSYNEQFF.

V and J are TRBV4-3 and TRBJ1-2; a weak D match, TRBD1 (5 bases). CDR1 and CDR2 from the germline V gene are LGHNA and YSLEER. The CDR3 has 15 residues. V lost 3 bases and J 0 bases, leaving 11 bases between the germline ends. In nucleotides, the CDR3 is TGCGCCAGCAGCCACGGGCCAGGGACTAACTATGGCTACACCTTC. It yields the protein CASSHGPGTNYGYTF.